The source of this T cell receptor beta chain is a study of Ad26.COV2.S vaccination and SARS-CoV-2 variants. Data came from immunoSEQ multiplex PCR; TCRdb stores just in-frame clones and leaves some out. The data hold 450,000 to 550,000 clones, with 80% to 90% observed a single time. In the case of this clone: The antigen is unknown.

Germline CDR1 reads SGHTA; CDR2 reads FQGNSA. The CDR3 contains 16 residues. Trimming pared 1 base from V and 9 bases from J, leaving 16 bases between. Treatment reported: roughly 20 received Ad26.COV2.S at low or high dose, single or two shots; roughly five received placebo; per-sample allocation not given. Material that was analyzed had been drawn on day 63 after the first vaccine or placebo injection. Study-wide results and caveats: Analyses of TCR breadth and depth may have underestimated total T cell responses.

This chain joins TRBV7-2 and TRBJ1-6; D ambiguous. Sequenced material: peripheral blood, taken in a trial of Ad26.COV2.S vaccine versus placebo. The receptor was derived from a person between 18 and 60 years old who received the Ad26.COV2.S COVID-19 vaccine or a placebo. The CDR3 loop reads CASSLGAYSQRSPLHF. The CDR3, as DNA: TGTGCCAGCAGCTTAGGGGCTTACAGCCAACGTTCACCCCTCCACTTT.